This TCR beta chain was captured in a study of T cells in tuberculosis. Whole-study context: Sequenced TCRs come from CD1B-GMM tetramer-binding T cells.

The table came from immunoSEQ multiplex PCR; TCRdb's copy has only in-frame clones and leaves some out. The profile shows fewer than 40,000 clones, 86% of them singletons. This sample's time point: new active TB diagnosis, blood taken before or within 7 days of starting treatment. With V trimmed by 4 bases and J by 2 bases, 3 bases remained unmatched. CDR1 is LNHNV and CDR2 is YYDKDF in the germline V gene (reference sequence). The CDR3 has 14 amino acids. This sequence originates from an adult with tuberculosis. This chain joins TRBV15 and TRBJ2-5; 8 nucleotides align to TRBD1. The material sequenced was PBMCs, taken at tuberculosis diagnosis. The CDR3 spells CATSKNRGQETQYF. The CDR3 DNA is TGTGCCACCAGCAAGAACAGGGGGCAAGAGACCCAGTACTTC.